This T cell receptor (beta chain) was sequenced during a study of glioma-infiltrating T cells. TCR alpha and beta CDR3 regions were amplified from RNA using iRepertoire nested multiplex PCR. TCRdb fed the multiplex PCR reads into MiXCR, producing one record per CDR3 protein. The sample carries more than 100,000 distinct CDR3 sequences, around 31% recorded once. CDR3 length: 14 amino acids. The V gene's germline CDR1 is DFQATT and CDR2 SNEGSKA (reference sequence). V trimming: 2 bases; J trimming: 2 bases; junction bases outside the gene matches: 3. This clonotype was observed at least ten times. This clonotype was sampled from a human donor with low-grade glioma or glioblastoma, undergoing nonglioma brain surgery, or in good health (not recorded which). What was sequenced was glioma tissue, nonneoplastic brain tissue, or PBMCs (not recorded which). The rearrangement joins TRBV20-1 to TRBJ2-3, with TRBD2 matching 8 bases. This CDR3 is CSARLAGNTDTQYF. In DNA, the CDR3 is TGCAGTGCTAGATTAGCGGGGAACACAGATACGCAGTATTTT.